A single sample gave rise to the 10 T cell receptor beta chains below, sequenced in a study of T-cell reconstitution after alpha-beta-depleted transplantation in children. Preparation of the TCRbeta library was carried out with unique molecular identifiers. MiXCR, run by TCRdb on the PCR reads, gives a single entry per CDR3 protein. The sample lists 450,000 to 600,000 distinct CDR3 sequences, over 10% seen once, with 2% to 2.5% in the top ten. The sequences come from PBMCs, mostly from graft donor cells, collected 360 days after TCRalphabeta/CD19-depleted stem cell transplant. The receptors were sampled from a male patient under 18 who had a stem cell transplant for acute myeloid leukemia, so the T cells may come from the graft donor.

The sample holds a few counts of this clonotype. V is TRBV28 and J is TRBJ1-5; tentative D call: TRBD1 (6 bases). The length of the CDR3 is 15 residues. Trimming removed 2 bases at V and 5 bases at J, with 13 bases between. Germline V CDR1 and CDR2: MDHEN, SYDVKM. This chain's CDR3 is CASSLPPQGHQPQHF. The CDR3 DNA reads TGTGCCAGCAGTTTACCCCCACAGGGCCATCAGCCCCAGCATTTT.

Ten or more counts support this clonotype. The chain links TRBV6-5 to TRBJ1-2; no definite D call. V was cut by 2 bases and J by 4 bases, with 14 bases left in between. The germline gives CDR1 MNHEY, CDR2 SVGAGI. The CDR3 totals 15 residues. The CDR3 region has the DNA TGTGCCAGCAGTTACCGCACGGGTCTTGGCTATGGCTACACCTTC. Amino acid sequence: CASSYRTGLGYGYTF.

This clonotype was counted only a few times. The chain's CDR3 is CASSKWDRPPYEQYF. The CDR3 DNA sequence: TGTGCCAGCAGCAAATGGGACAGGCCACCCTACGAGCAGTACTTC. The chain carries TRBV21-1 and TRBJ2-7; the D call in the table, TRBD1, was not verified against the DNA. TRBV21-1 is recorded as a pseudogene. This CDR3 is 15 amino acids long.

This clonotype was detected ten times or more. The J gene is TRBJ2-3, the V gene TRBV4-3; D unresolved. This CDR3 contains 14 residues. V was cut by 0 bases and J by 2 bases, with 6 bases left in between. The germline V gene has CDR1 LGHNA and CDR2 YSLEER. The CDR3 is CASSQEVATDTQYF. The DNA of the CDR3 is TGCGCCAGCAGCCAAGAGGTAGCCACAGATACGCAGTATTTT.

This chain connects TRBV7-3 to TRBJ2-3; D is possibly TRBD1 or TRBD2 (5 bases each). Trimming stripped 3 bases from V and 6 bases from J, with 22 bases between. From germline, CDR1 is SGHTA and CDR2 FQGTGA. The CDR3 contains 17 residues. The CDR3 is CASSLGVGGSIPDTQYF. CDR3 bases: TGTGCCAGCAGCTTGGGGGTGGGCGGGTCAATCCCCGATACGCAGTATTTT.

This chain joins TRBV5-1 and TRBJ2-1; the D is unclear. The CDR3 loop spans 16 amino acids. V shed 8 bases and J shed 0 bases, with 18 bases lying between them. Germline V lookup: CDR1 SGHRS, CDR2 YFSETQ. The CDR3 sequence is CASSRGGRSSYNEQFF. CDR3 coding DNA: TGCGCCAGTTCCCGTGGCGGTAGAAGCTCCTACAATGAGCAGTTCTTC.

This sequence joins TRBV7-2 and TRBJ1-5; TRBD1 is a possible D gene (5 bases). Germline assignment: CDR1 SGHTA and CDR2 FQGNSA. Trimming took 3 bases from V and 2 from J, leaving 14 bases between them. The CDR3 is 16 amino acids. CDR3 sequence reads: CASSLGPLGGNQPQHF. The CDR3 DNA sequence: TGTGCCAGCAGCTTGGGTCCGCTGGGGGGCAATCAGCCCCAGCATTTT.

Only a few counts were recorded for this clonotype. The rearrangement links TRBV20-1 to TRBJ2-7; 9 nucleotides match TRBD2. This CDR3 region has 13 residues. Germline trimming cut 8 bases from V and 2 bases from J; bases unmatched to any gene: 7. CDR1 is DFQATT and CDR2 is SNEGSKA in the germline V gene (reference sequence). CDR3 residues: CSHRTSVTYEQYF. CDR3 nucleotide sequence: TGCAGTCACCGGACTAGCGTTACCTACGAGCAGTACTTC.

This clonotype is a singleton in its sample. V gene TRBV20-1 combines with J gene TRBJ2-7; TRBD2 matches at 10 bases. CDR1 and CDR2 from the germline V gene are DFQATT and SNEGSKA (reference sequence). V was pared by 7 bases and J by 3 bases, with 3 bases of the junction left unmatched. The CDR3 is 12 residues long. Written as DNA, the CDR3 is TGCAGTGGGGGGACTAGCGACTACGAGCAGTACTTC. It encodes CSGGTSDYEQYF.

The V gene is TRBV10-3, the J gene TRBJ2-3; D may be TRBD1 (6 bases). The CDR3 is made up of 15 amino acids. Germline values: CDR1 ENHRY, CDR2 SYGVKD. V lost 7 bases and J 2 bases, leaving 16 bases between the germline ends. DNA for the CDR3: TGTGCCATCAACAGGGCAGGGGTATTCACAGATACGCAGTATTTT. Amino acid sequence: CAINRAGVFTDTQYF.